These 26 T cell receptor beta chains came from one sample sequenced in a study of T cell responses to AZD1222 COVID-19 vaccine. Data came from immunoSEQ multiplex PCR; TCRdb stores just in-frame clones and leaves some out. The sample records over 60,000 clones, 87% being singletons. Source: peripheral blood, taken on day 0 of AZD1222 vaccination. These receptors all come from an adult in good health.

This chain connects TRBV2 to TRBJ2-3, with TRBD2 matching 8 bases. Trimming took 6 bases from V and 1 from J; bases not matched to a gene: 6. Germline lookup yields CDR1 SNHLY and CDR2 FYNNEI. This CDR3 has 15 amino acids. In DNA, the CDR3 is TGTGCCAGCAGCGGGGGGGCCCGAGGCACAGATACGCAGTATTTT. Translating gives CASSGGARGTDTQYF.

This clone was detected a few times. This chain connects TRBV7-2 to TRBJ1-3; 7 nucleotides match TRBD1. Trimming took 5 bases from V and 2 from J; bases not matched to a gene: 9. The CDR3 covers 16 residues. Germline V CDR1 and CDR2: SGHTA, FQGNSA. CDR3 DNA sequence: TGTGCCAGCAGCCCCGGGACAGTATCCGCTGGAAACACCATATATTTT. It yields the protein CASSPGTVSAGNTIYF.

The rearrangement joins TRBV30 to TRBJ1-4; D gene uncertain. V lost 0 bases, J lost 15 bases, and 11 bases lay in between. This CDR3 is built from 11 residues. Germline CDR1 and CDR2: GTSNPN and SVGIG (reference sequence). The CDR3 spells CAWSVTETVFF. For the CDR3, the DNA is TGTGCCTGGAGTGTAACGGAGACGGTGTTTTTT.

V is TRBV27 and J is TRBJ2-1, with 7 bases that match TRBD2. The germline CDR1 and CDR2 sequences are MNHEY and SMNVEV (reference sequence). The CDR3 extends over 14 amino acids. Trimming at V came to 7 bases and at J to 5 bases, leaving 8 bases not matched to a gene. CDR3 coding DNA: TGTGCCAGCACTCCCGCTAGCGGAAACAATGAGCAGTTCTTC. Translation: CASTPASGNNEQFF.

This CDR3 is CASSRDQGGGYGYTF. CDR3 sequence (DNA): TGTGCCAGCAGTCGAGACCAGGGCGGAGGCTATGGCTACACCTTC. The chain recombines TRBV2 with TRBJ1-2, with D perhaps matching TRBD1 (5 bases). Trimming removed 5 bases at V and 4 bases at J, with 17 bases between. The CDR3 is 15 amino acids. Germline CDR1 reads SNHLY; CDR2 reads FYNNEI.

The gene calls are TRBV3-1 (or the pseudogene TRBV3-2) and TRBJ2-2; D uncertain. The V gene lost 1 base and the J gene lost 5 bases, with 14 bases spanning the gap. The CDR3 extends over 16 amino acids. Germline V gives CDR1 LGHDT, CDR2 YNNKEL (reference sequence). The DNA of the CDR3 is TGTGCCAGCAGCCAAGTGGTGGGCGTGCTTACCGGGGAGCTGTTTTTT. Its translation: CASSQVVGVLTGELFF.

The CDR3 reads CATSLGAPYEQYF. In nucleotides, the CDR3 is TGTGCCACTTCCTTGGGGGCTCCCTACGAGCAGTACTTC. The chain couples TRBV2 to TRBJ2-7; D is perhaps TRBD1 (6 bases). V was trimmed by 10 bases and J by 2 bases, leaving 15 bases between them. The CDR3 has 13 residues. Per germline, CDR1 SNHLY and CDR2 FYNNEI. The complete variable domain, with remaining parts taken from reference TRBV2 and TRBJ2-7, reads EPEVTQTPSHQVTQMGQEVILRCVPISNHLYFYWYRQILGQKVEFLVSFYNNEISEKSEIFDDQFSVERPDGSNFTLKIRSTKLEDSAMYFCATSLGAPYEQYFGPGTRLTVT.

This chain connects TRBV11-1 to TRBJ1-1; D may be TRBD1 (5 bases). Trimming took off 5 bases at V and 2 bases at J, with 12 bases between the two ends. There are 14 residues in the CDR3. Germline values: CDR1 SGHAT, CDR2 FQDESV (reference sequence). CDR3 nucleotides: TGTGCCAGCAGCGTAAGGGGCGCAAACACTGAAGCTTTCTTT. It yields the protein CASSVRGANTEAFF. Based on the CDR3 plus reference TRBV11-1 and TRBJ1-1, the full variable domain is EAEVAQSPRYKITEKSQAVAFWCDPISGHATLYWYRQILGQGPELLVQFQDESVVDDSQLPKDRFSAERLKGVDSTLKIQPAELGDSAMYLCASSVRGANTEAFFGQGTRLTVV.

The chain carries TRBV12-3 or TRBV12-4 and TRBJ2-7; maybe TRBD2 (5 bases). The germline V and J ends were trimmed by 3 bases and 0 bases, with 6 bases remaining between them. The CDR3 is made up of 13 amino acids. The CDR3 spells CASSLGSSYEQYF. CDR3 in DNA: TGTGCCAGCAGTTTGGGGAGCTCCTACGAGCAGTACTTC.

The rearrangement uses TRBV18 and TRBJ2-7, with D unclear. The germline gives CDR1 KGHSH, CDR2 LQKENI. V lost 6 bases, J lost 3 bases, and 12 bases lay in between. The CDR3 runs 13 residues. CDR3 sequence: CASSQNSVYEQYF. CDR3 nucleotide sequence: TGTGCCAGCTCCCAAAATTCGGTCTACGAGCAGTACTTC.

The CDR3: CASSLRWGYEQYF. The DNA for the CDR3 is TGTGCCAGCAGCCTTCGATGGGGCTACGAGCAGTACTTC. The J gene is TRBJ2-7, the V gene TRBV7-8; D gene uncertain. From germline, CDR1 is SGHVS and CDR2 FQNEAQ. Trimming cost V 5 bases and J 3 bases, with 11 bases left between them. The CDR3 runs 13 residues.

The chain links TRBV7-9 to TRBJ1-4; TRBD1 might be the D (5 bases). The V end was cut by 1 base, the J end by 3 bases, with 9 bases between. Germline V CDR1 and CDR2: SEHNR, FQNEAQ (reference sequence). The length of the CDR3 is 15 residues. This chain's CDR3 is CASSLGAGPNEKLFF. As DNA, the CDR3 is TGTGCCAGCAGCTTAGGCGCAGGGCCTAATGAAAAACTGTTTTTT. Full variable domain (remainder filled in from reference TRBV7-9 and TRBJ1-4): DTGVSQNPRHKITKRGQNVTFRCDPISEHNRLYWYRQTLGQGPEFLTYFQNEAQLEKSRLLSDRFSAERPKGSFSTLEIQRTEQGDSAMYLCASSLGAGPNEKLFFGSGTQLSVL.

V is TRBV11-3 and J is TRBJ2-2; no firm D call. In germline, CDR1 is SGHNT, CDR2 YENEEA. V lost 5 bases, J lost 4 bases, and 5 bases lay in between. The CDR3 has 12 residues. CDR3 DNA sequence: TGTGCCAGCAGCCCGTTCACCGGGGAGCTGTTTTTT. It is translated as CASSPFTGELFF.

The chain combines TRBV19 with TRBJ2-5, with unresolved D. This CDR3 region has 13 residues. Looked up from germline, CDR1 is LNHDA and CDR2 is SQIVND (reference sequence). V was clipped by 4 bases and J by 1 base, with 7 bases between them. The CDR3 DNA is TGTGCCAGTAGTAAACAGATCCAAGAGACCCAGTACTTC. This sequence encodes CASSKQIQETQYF.

The chain joins TRBV6-8 to TRBJ1-5; 8 bases fit TRBD1. After removal of 1 base from V and 4 bases from J, the junction contained 6 bases not matched to a gene. The CDR3 loop spans 16 amino acids. Looked up from germline, CDR1 is MNHGY and CDR2 is SAAAGT. The CDR3 DNA reads TGTGCCAGCAGTTACTATCGGACAGGGCATAATCAGCCCCAGCATTTT. Translated: CASSYYRTGHNQPQHF.

This chain links TRBV5-8 with TRBJ1-5; no definite D call. The V end was cut by 2 bases, the J end by 2 bases, with 8 bases between. The CDR3 spans 14 residues. Germline V gene sequence: CDR1 SGHTS, CDR2 YDEGEE. The CDR3 protein is CASSLQWGNQPQHF. The CDR3 DNA is TGTGCCAGCAGCTTACAATGGGGCAATCAGCCCCAGCATTTT.

The J gene is TRBJ2-7, the V gene TRBV4-1; 8 nucleotides match TRBD1. Trimming removed 4 bases from V and 2 bases from J; junction bases left unmatched: 10. From germline, CDR1 is MGHRA and CDR2 YSYEKL. The CDR3 runs 16 residues. The CDR3 reads CASSRGAGQAAYEQYF. The CDR3 coding sequence is TGCGCCAGCAGCCGCGGGGCGGGACAGGCGGCCTACGAGCAGTACTTC.

The J gene is TRBJ2-1, the V gene TRBV3-1 (or the pseudogene TRBV3-2), with D uncertain. Germline CDR1 reads LGHDT; CDR2 reads YNNKEL (reference sequence). This CDR3 comprises 14 residues. Trimming cost V 4 bases and J 2 bases, with 9 bases left between them. Here the CDR3 DNA reads TGTGCCAGCAGCCGGTATGGAGCCTACAATGAGCAGTTCTTC. Encoded protein: CASSRYGAYNEQFF.

The rearrangement uses TRBV30 and TRBJ1-1, with a tentative D call TRBD1 (5 bases). Deletions cut 4 bases from V and 4 bases from J, with 19 bases between. The CDR3 is 15 residues long. Germline V lookup: CDR1 GTSNPN, CDR2 SVGIG (reference sequence). CDR3 region: CAWKMWDRRGTEAFF. The CDR3 bases are TGTGCCTGGAAAATGTGGGACCGCCGTGGCACTGAAGCTTTCTTT.

The chain carries TRBV4-1 and TRBJ1-1; no reliable D call. CDR3 length: 15 residues. Looked up from germline, CDR1 is MGHRA and CDR2 is YSYEKL. V was trimmed by 0 bases and J by 4 bases, leaving 12 bases between them. Written as DNA, the CDR3 is TGCGCCAGCAGCCAAGATGGGTTCCAGGCCACTGAAGCTTTCTTT. It specifies CASSQDGFQATEAFF.

The chain links TRBV7-9 to TRBJ2-5, with 8 bases matching TRBD2. The germline CDR1 and CDR2 sequences are SEHNR and FQNEAQ (reference sequence). This CDR3 spans 16 amino acids. V shed 5 bases and J 5 bases; nucleotides not matched to a gene: 13. As DNA, the CDR3 is TGTGCCAGCAGCGTCTATGAGCGGGGGCCCCAGGAGACCCAGTACTTC. Residues: CASSVYERGPQETQYF.

The chain is built from TRBV7-9 and TRBJ2-5; TRBD2 is a possible D gene (6 bases). The V gene lost 3 bases and the J gene lost 5 bases, with 16 bases spanning the gap. The V gene's germline CDR1 is SEHNR and CDR2 FQNEAQ (reference sequence). The CDR3 has 15 amino acids. The CDR3 DNA sequence: TGTGCCAGCAGCTTGGTCGGGGGTTGGAGTGAGACCCAGTACTTC. Translation: CASSLVGGWSETQYF.

Points on this clone: Other DNA sequences in this specimen translate into the identical CDR3. This rearrangement joins TRBV5-1 to TRBJ1-1, with D perhaps matching TRBD1 (5 bases). The CDR3 length is 14 residues. V was pared by 0 bases and J by 3 bases, with 9 bases between. Germline CDR1 SGHRS, CDR2 YFSETQ. CDR3 region: CASSLAGGYTEAFF. DNA of the CDR3: TGCGCCAGCAGCTTGGCGGGGGGGTACACTGAAGCTTTCTTT.

This clone was seen only once. The rearrangement uses TRBV2 and TRBJ1-6; 10 nucleotides line up with TRBD1. Trimming cost V 5 bases and J 10 bases; bases outside gene matches: 8. The germline V gene has CDR1 SNHLY and CDR2 FYNNEI. The CDR3 sequence is 15 residues long. The CDR3 loop is CASSSGTGVGSPLHF. The DNA of the CDR3 is TGTGCCAGCAGTTCCGGGACAGGGGTAGGATCACCCCTCCACTTT.

V usage is TRBV9 and J usage is TRBJ1-1; D is perhaps TRBD1 (6 bases). This CDR3 contains 14 residues. In germline, CDR1 is SGDLS, CDR2 YYNGEE. V dropped 4 bases and J dropped 0 bases, with 10 bases sitting between them. The CDR3 DNA is TGTGCCAGCAGCCTCGCAGGGGTGAACACTGAAGCTTTCTTT. It is translated as CASSLAGVNTEAFF.

The chain recombines TRBV28 with TRBJ1-2; 12 bases fit TRBD1. The CDR3 is 15 residues long. Per germline, CDR1 MDHEN and CDR2 SYDVKM. V lost 5 bases to trimming and J lost 7 bases; unmatched junction nucleotides: 8. In nucleotides, the CDR3 is TGTGCCAGCAGTGGGCCGGGACAGGGGGCGCTTGGCTACACCTTC. As protein: CASSGPGQGALGYTF.